These 4 T cell receptor beta chains were sequenced from one sample in a study of T-cell reconstitution after alpha-beta-depleted transplantation in children. TCRbeta library preparation incorporated unique molecular identifiers. A single record per CDR3 protein comes from TCRdb applying MiXCR to the PCR reads. The sample has approximately 350,000 distinct CDR3 sequences, 15% to 20% seen once; the top ten hold around two fifths. Sequencing was performed on PBMCs, mostly from graft donor cells, taken 360 days after TCRalphabeta/CD19-depleted stem cell transplant. Source of these receptors: a male patient aged 2 to 9 who had a stem cell transplant for acute lymphoblastic leukemia, so the T cells may come from the graft donor.

The genes are TRBV14 and TRBJ2-4; D is unclear. The CDR3 is made up of 16 amino acids. Trimming took 2 bases from V and 1 from J, leaving 12 bases between them. CDR1 and CDR2 (germline): SGHDN, FVKESK. The CDR3 loop reads CASSQRPSGAKNIQYF. The CDR3, as DNA: TGTGCCAGCAGCCAAAGACCAAGTGGGGCCAAAAACATTCAGTACTTC.

This clonotype was counted a few times. This chain uses TRBV29-1 with TRBJ1-2; TRBD1 aligns across 8 bases. CDR1 is SQVTM and CDR2 is ANQGSEA in the germline V gene. V shed 3 bases, J shed 5 bases, and the junction held 2 bases outside the gene matches. This CDR3 has 12 residues. The CDR3 sequence: CSVEYRGYGYTF. As DNA, the CDR3 is TGCAGCGTTGAGTACAGGGGGTATGGCTACACCTTC.

This clonotype was seen at least ten times. The V gene is TRBV5-1, the J gene TRBJ2-2; TRBD1 aligns across 10 bases. Germline CDR1 reads SGHRS; CDR2 reads YFSETQ. This CDR3 region has 15 residues. With 4 bases clipped from V and 3 bases from J, the junction kept 3 bases outside the gene matches. CDR3 coding DNA: TGCGCCAGCAGCAGGACAGGGGGAGACACCGGGGAGCTGTTTTTT. Translation gives CASSRTGGDTGELFF. Full variable domain (missing parts from reference TRBV5-1 and TRBJ2-2): KAGVTQTPRYLIKTRGQQVTLSCSPISGHRSVSWYQQTPGQGLQFLFEYFSETQRNKGNFPGRFSGRQFSNSRSEMNVSTLELGDSALYLCASSRTGGDTGELFFGEGSRLTVL.

With regard to this clonotype: Being one base from a much bigger clone, this may be a read error. The chain has TRBV28 and TRBJ2-1, with 13 bases identical to TRBD2. CDR3 length: 13 residues. CDR1 is MDHEN and CDR2 is SYDVKM in the germline V gene. The CDR3 spells CSSRLAGGNEQFF. The CDR3 coding sequence is TGTTCCTCCAGACTAGCGGGAGGCAATGAGCAGTTCTTC.